The 27 T cell receptor beta chains given below trace back to one sample, sequenced in a study of blood T cell repertoires in COVID-19 (TCRdb year 2020). Library method: the immunoSEQ multiplex PCR assay. TCRdb provides this immuneACCESS table in a form limited to in-frame rearrangements. Some clones are lacking; in checked studies, under half of them reflect an unresolved V gene, and why the rest are absent is not known. The sample table lists tens of thousands of clones, about three quarters of them with a count of one. Of the sample, approximately 20% falls within the top ten clones. Source material: peripheral blood. All receptors derive from a man aged 25 to 40 with COVID-19, enrolled during active disease.

The chain carries TRBV29-1 and TRBJ2-7; no firm D call. The CDR3 length is 14 residues. V was pared by 0 bases and J by 0 bases, with 9 bases between. Germline V gene lookup returns CDR1 SQVTM and CDR2 ANQGSEA. As DNA, the CDR3 is TGCAGCGTTGAAGATCTTGGCAACTCCTACGAGCAGTACTTC. Encoded protein: CSVEDLGNSYEQYF.

This chain connects TRBV12-5 to TRBJ2-7, with a tentative D call TRBD1 (7 bases). Deletions cut 7 bases from V and 4 bases from J, with 20 bases between. This CDR3 has 15 residues. Germline loops: CDR1 LGHNT, CDR2 FRNRAP. Here the CDR3 DNA reads TGTGCTAGTGCCACCAGGGGGGCAACCCTTTACGAGCAGTACTTC. Its translation: CASATRGATLYEQYF.

The chain joins TRBV15 to TRBJ1-5, with a weak D call TRBD1 (5 bases). Trimming removed 0 bases at V and 5 bases at J, with 14 bases between. The germline V gene has CDR1 LNHNV and CDR2 YYDKDF (reference sequence). This CDR3 has 16 amino acids. In nucleotides, the CDR3 is TGTGCCACCAGCAGAGATGCCGGGGGGTGGGATCAGCCCCAGCATTTT. It translates to CATSRDAGGWDQPQHF.

The V gene is TRBV7-9, the J gene TRBJ2-7; D is uncertain. The V end lost 5 bases, the J end lost 3 bases, and 14 bases lay between the germline ends. Germline lookup yields CDR1 SEHNR and CDR2 FQNEAQ (reference sequence). The CDR3 covers 14 residues. CDR3: CASSPTRGGYEQYF. The CDR3 coding sequence is TGTGCCAGCAGCCCTACAAGAGGCGGCTACGAGCAGTACTTC.

The chain has TRBV5-8 and TRBJ2-5, with TRBD2 identical over 8 bases. Losses at the gene ends were 3 bases for V and 3 bases for J; bases not matched to a gene: 10. CDR3 size: 16 residues. The germline CDR1 and CDR2 sequences are SGHTS and YDEGEE. CDR3 nucleotide sequence: TGTGCCAGCAGCTCCTGGTCGGGGGGGCCAAAAGAGACCCAGTACTTC. Its protein is CASSSWSGGPKETQYF. Supplemented by reference TRBV5-8 and TRBJ2-5, the full variable domain reads EAGVTQSPTHLIKTRGQQATLRCSPISGHTSVYWYQQALGLGLQFLLWYDEGEERNRGNFPPRFSGRQFPNYSSELNVNALELEDSALYLCASSSWSGGPKETQYFGPGTRLLVL.

This rearrangement joins TRBV5-5 to TRBJ2-3; D is ambiguous. Germline CDR1 SGHKS, CDR2 YYEKEE (reference sequence). V lost 4 bases to trimming and J lost 1 base, with 13 bases between them. There are 15 residues in the CDR3. The CDR3 reads CASSRARMGTDTQYF. The CDR3 DNA follows: TGTGCCAGCAGCCGAGCAAGAATGGGCACAGATACGCAGTATTTT.

Here the CDR3 DNA reads TGCGCCAGCAGTGGTGGAGGGGATAATTCACCCCTCCACTTT. The encoded protein is CASSGGGDNSPLHF. This chain joins TRBV4-1 and TRBJ1-6; perhaps TRBD1 as D (5 bases). Germline CDR1 is MGHRA and CDR2 is YSYEKL. Trimming stripped 6 bases from V and 5 bases from J, with 11 bases between. The CDR3 is 14 amino acids.

The chain links TRBV5-1 to TRBJ2-1; the D gene is possibly TRBD2 (5 bases). Germline lookup yields CDR1 SGHRS and CDR2 YFSETQ. The V end lost 5 bases, the J end lost 4 bases, and 16 bases lay between the germline ends. This CDR3 has 15 residues. CDR3 DNA sequence: TGCGCCAGCAGTTCGGACTTACCTCGATACAATGAGCAGTTCTTC. Its translation: CASSSDLPRYNEQFF.

J is TRBJ2-3 and V is TRBV7-3; D unresolved. The ends were cut back, 1 base at V and 5 bases at J, with 7 bases in the middle. CDR1 and CDR2 from the germline V gene are SGHTA and FQGTGA. The CDR3 is made up of 13 amino acids. This CDR3 reads CASSLSGRDTQYF. In nucleotides, the CDR3 is TGTGCCAGCAGCTTAAGTGGTAGAGATACGCAGTATTTT.

The rearrangement joins TRBV28 to TRBJ2-2, with D uncertain. The CDR3 spans 12 residues. Germline V CDR1 and CDR2: MDHEN, SYDVKM. The V and J ends lost 7 bases and 1 base respectively, with 4 bases between them. The DNA for the CDR3 is TGTGCCAGCATCGGGAACACCGGGGAGCTGTTTTTT. Encoded protein: CASIGNTGELFF.

CDR3: CAIHRVETQYF. For the CDR3, the DNA is TGTGCCATCCACAGGGTTGAGACCCAGTACTTC. The V call is TRBV7-9, the J call TRBJ2-5; perhaps TRBD1 as D (6 bases). The germline V gene has CDR1 SEHNR and CDR2 FQNEAQ (reference sequence). With 10 bases removed from V and 5 bases from J, the gap between germline ends came to 11 bases. This CDR3 has 11 residues.

The J gene is TRBJ2-5, the V gene TRBV28; 7 positions agree with TRBD2. The germline V gene encodes CDR1 MDHEN and CDR2 SYDVKM. This CDR3 has 15 residues. V trimming: 1 base; J trimming: 5 bases; junction bases outside the gene matches: 7. The CDR3 spells CASSLFGRSEETQYF. In DNA, the CDR3 is TGTGCCAGCAGTTTATTCGGGAGGTCGGAGGAGACCCAGTACTTC.

V and J are TRBV6-5 and TRBJ2-5; 9 positions match TRBD1. The germline V gene has CDR1 MNHEY and CDR2 SVGAGI. V gave up 8 bases and J gave up 2 bases; unmatched junction bases: 6. The CDR3 consists of 14 residues. For the CDR3, the DNA is TGTGCCAGCGCCGCGGGACAGGGTCAAGAGACCCAGTACTTC. It encodes CASAAGQGQETQYF.

J is TRBJ2-7 and V is TRBV3-1 (or the pseudogene TRBV3-2); D possibly corresponds to TRBD2 (5 bases). Germline V lookup: CDR1 LGHDT, CDR2 YNNKEL (reference sequence). This CDR3 has 14 residues. The V and J ends lost 0 bases and 1 base respectively, with 7 bases between them. The CDR3 DNA reads TGTGCCAGCAGCCAAGAGGGGAGATCCTACGAGCAGTACTTC. Amino acids: CASSQEGRSYEQYF.

The sample holds one count of this clone. The chain employs TRBV19 and TRBJ2-7; the match to TRBD1 covers 8 bases. The junction had 11 bases not matched to a gene; V was cut back by 5 bases and J by 2 bases. The CDR3 runs 16 residues. Germline lookup yields CDR1 LNHDA and CDR2 SQIVND (reference sequence). For the CDR3, the DNA is TGTGCCAGTAGTCCCTCCGGACAGGGAAATCCCTACGAGCAGTACTTC. Translation: CASSPSGQGNPYEQYF. The entire variable domain, with the rest obtained from reference TRBV19 and TRBJ2-7, is as follows: DGGITQSPKYLFRKEGQNVTLSCEQNLNHDAMYWYRQDPGQGLRLIYYSQIVNDFQKGDIAEGYSVSREKKESFPLTVTSAQKNPTAFYLCASSPSGQGNPYEQYFGPGTRLTVT.

V gene TRBV11-3 combines with J gene TRBJ2-1; D might be TRBD2 (6 bases). Germline V gene lookup returns CDR1 SGHNT and CDR2 YENEEA. This CDR3 spans 16 amino acids. The V gene lost 4 bases and the J gene lost 1 base, with 14 bases spanning the gap. The CDR3 coding sequence is TGTGCCAGCAGCTCAACGGGGGATCCGTCCTACAATGAGCAGTTCTTC. Protein: CASSSTGDPSYNEQFF.

The CDR3 spells CASSPRGGGPTDTQYF. The CDR3 DNA reads TGTGCCAGCAGCCCCAGAGGCGGGGGGCCCACAGATACGCAGTATTTT. The chain has TRBV7-3 and TRBJ2-3, with 8 bases lining up with TRBD2. The V segment lost 5 bases and the J segment 2 bases; nucleotides outside the gene matches: 9. CDR3 length: 16 amino acids. CDR1 and CDR2 (germline): SGHTA, FQGTGA.

In its sample, this clone was seen a few times. The chain joins TRBV7-9 to TRBJ2-3; a weak D match, TRBD2 (6 bases). From germline, CDR1 is SEHNR and CDR2 FQNEAQ (reference sequence). Trimming removed 8 bases from V and 2 bases from J, with 14 bases in between. This CDR3 region has 14 residues. This CDR3 is CASAPPGDTDTQYF. CDR3 in DNA: TGTGCCAGCGCCCCTCCGGGGGACACAGATACGCAGTATTTT.

The rearrangement uses TRBV30 and TRBJ2-5; 8 bases align to TRBD1. The V and J ends lost 4 bases and 2 bases, in that order; junction bases with no gene match: 6. CDR3 size: 14 residues. The germline gives CDR1 GTSNPN, CDR2 SVGIG (reference sequence). Written as DNA, the CDR3 is TGTGCCTGGATAAAGACAGGGGAGCAAGAGACCCAGTACTTC. This codes for CAWIKTGEQETQYF.

This sequence joins TRBV27 and TRBJ1-1; the match to TRBD1 covers 8 bases. Germline V gene data show CDR1 as MNHEY and CDR2 as SMNVEV (reference sequence). The V gene end was trimmed by 5 bases and the J gene end by 5 bases; junction bases not matched to a gene: 16. This CDR3 is 17 amino acids long. DNA for the CDR3: TGTGCCAGCAGTCTAACACGGACAGGGAGCATATGGACTGAAGCTTTCTTT. Protein product: CASSLTRTGSIWTEAFF.

This sequence joins TRBV29-1 and TRBJ2-5, with D maybe TRBD2 (5 bases). CDR1 is SQVTM, CDR2 ANQGSEA, per germline. The length of the CDR3 is 13 residues. V lost 2 bases, J lost 7 bases, and 14 bases lay in between. CDR3 sequence reads: CSVEYPGSATQYF. In DNA form, the CDR3 reads TGCAGCGTTGAATATCCGGGGAGCGCGACCCAGTACTTC.

V is TRBV28 and J is TRBJ1-5; 9 positions match TRBD1. J was trimmed by 5 bases and V by 4 bases; bases with no gene match: 6. The CDR3 contains 15 residues. The V gene's germline CDR1 is MDHEN and CDR2 SYDVKM. The CDR3 sequence: CASSSSGTGYQPQHF. In DNA, the CDR3 is TGTGCCAGCAGTTCCTCCGGGACAGGGTATCAGCCCCAGCATTTT.

V and J are TRBV28 and TRBJ1-1; 8 positions agree with TRBD1. The V gene end was trimmed by 1 base and the J gene end by 5 bases; junction bases not matched to a gene: 3. Germline CDR1 reads MDHEN; CDR2 reads SYDVKM. CDR3 length equals 14 residues. CDR3 bases: TGTGCCAGCAGTTTATTATACAGGGGGACTGAAGCTTTCTTT. It codes for CASSLLYRGTEAFF.

The chain employs TRBV9 and TRBJ1-4; D may be TRBD1 (6 bases). V was pared by 0 bases and J by 7 bases, with 13 bases between. From germline, CDR1 is SGDLS and CDR2 YYNGEE. The CDR3 is 15 residues long. The CDR3 region has the DNA TGTGCCAGCAGCGTAGCAGGGACATCCGGTGAAAAACTGTTTTTT. It translates to CASSVAGTSGEKLFF.

CDR3 residues: CASSLIPFRGRGRDQPQHF. CDR3 in DNA: TGTGCCAGCAGTTTAATCCCCTTTAGAGGCAGGGGGCGAGATCAGCCCCAGCATTTT. This chain links TRBV28 with TRBJ1-5, with 8 bases fitting TRBD1. The CDR3 totals 19 residues. Looked up from germline, CDR1 is MDHEN and CDR2 is SYDVKM. The trim removed 2 bases at V and 5 bases at J, leaving 17 bases unmatched.

This rearrangement joins TRBV28 to TRBJ2-3, with 8 bases that match TRBD2. Trimming at V came to 2 bases and at J to 4 bases, leaving 8 bases not matched to a gene. This CDR3 has 16 residues. Germline V gene sequence: CDR1 MDHEN, CDR2 SYDVKM. CDR3 DNA: TGTGCCAGCAGTTTACCGGGACTAGTGGGCCCAGATACGCAGTATTTT. Its protein is CASSLPGLVGPDTQYF.

The chain links TRBV7-6 to TRBJ1-2; D is uncertain. Germline assignment: CDR1 SGHVS and CDR2 FNYEAQ. The CDR3 covers 13 residues. Trimming cost V 5 bases and J 7 bases, with 14 bases left between them. The CDR3 nucleotides are TGTGCCAGCAGCGGGTACGGAGGTAGTGGCTACACCTTC. Its protein product is CASSGYGGSGYTF.